These T cell receptor beta chains were read from a single sample in a study of T-cell reconstitution after alpha-beta-depleted transplantation in children. One entry per CDR3 protein results from TCRdb running MiXCR on the PCR reads. Among fewer than 1 million distinct CDR3 sequences listed, 16% were seen once. This specimen consisted of PBMCs, mostly from graft donor cells, obtained 360 days after TCRalphabeta/CD19-depleted stem cell transplant. Receptor source: a male patient younger than 18 who had a stem cell transplant for acute lymphoblastic leukemia, so the T cells may come from the graft donor. CDR3s include the opening cysteine and the closing phenylalanine or tryptophan. Each record gives: V gene, CDR3 length, CDR3 protein.

>TRBV29-1|12
CSVALLDTDQYF
>TRBV28|13
CASRSGRAYEQYF
>TRBV6-2/TRBV6-3|12
CASRIHTGELFF
>TRBV29-1|13
CSVEASRANEQFF
>TRBV27|17
CASSPDYSQGDYNEQFF
>TRBV20-1|15
CSAVWTSSLYNEQFF
>TRBV29-1|18
CSVDGRLAGWSSYNEQFF
>TRBV18|16
CASSRWTPDSYNEQFF
>TRBV12-3/TRBV12-4|15
CASSLGTSGTPEQFF
>TRBV4-1|16
CASSPHGLAGGDEQFF
>TRBV5-1|14
CASSFQGIIYEQYF
>TRBV19|14
CASKTSGLTDTQYF
>TRBV27|13
CASSPISNQPQHF
>TRBV7-6|14
CASSSRDLIETQYF
>TRBV6-1|14
CASSLGPEVTEAFF
>TRBV29-1|12
CSAKGGTYTQYF
>TRBV19|15
CASSMARGGTGELFF
>TRBV27|13
CASSSADFRELFF
>TRBV25-1|15
CASSEPHVGNNEQFF
>TRBV7-6|16
CASSSRETRGSYEQYF
>TRBV6-1|14
CADAPEGSYNEQFF
>TRBV6-1|14
CASILAAETDTQYF
>TRBV20-1|14
CSASEGPIYNEQFF
>TRBV12-5|19
CASGLVIIARAGVKNEQFF
>TRBV12-3/TRBV12-4|11
CASSRQSPLHF
>TRBV27|14
CASSAYREQETQYF
>TRBV7-9|17
CASSSRLAIVTQETQYF
>TRBV15|15
CATSFRTDLNEKLFF
>TRBV11-1|19
CASSLPVRGWGSSGNTIYF
>TRBV29-1|13
CSVEDRLPVEAFF
>TRBV5-1|13
CASSLVQKATQYF
>TRBV5-1|15
CASSLAGTASAEAFF
>TRBV27|14
CASSSSLDLETQYF
>TRBV25-1|13
CASSAESGFEQYF
>TRBV7-3|13
CASSLNRRETQYF